The 17 T cell receptor beta chains presented below share a single source sample, sequenced in a study of blood T cells in healthy people across ages. A J-beta primer mix and a sample-barcoded 5' primer were used in a second PCR of roughly 6 to 12 cycles. Each CDR3 protein is one row after TCRdb ran MiXCR on the 5' RACE reads. The profile shows approximately 600,000 distinct CDR3 sequences, roughly three fifths of them singletons. Source material: blood. The receptors were sampled from a man in his sixties in good health.

V gene TRBV5-1 combines with J gene TRBJ2-1; no reliable D call. The CDR3 runs 13 residues. Germline V gives CDR1 SGHRS, CDR2 YFSETQ. V was cut by 4 bases and J by 7 bases, with 12 bases left in between. The CDR3 here is CASSQEPENEQFF. The CDR3 region has the DNA TGCGCCAGCAGCCAAGAGCCGGAGAATGAGCAGTTCTTC.

This clonotype was seen a few times. The gene calls are TRBV14 and TRBJ2-5; D is undetermined. The germline CDR1 and CDR2 sequences are SGHDN and FVKESK. V was shortened by 2 bases and J by 5 bases, with 15 bases between the two germline ends. The CDR3 totals 15 residues. For the CDR3, the DNA is TGTGCCAGCAGCCAAATCATTGGGCGCCGGGAGACCCAGTACTTC. The encoded protein is CASSQIIGRRETQYF.

Ten or more counts support this clonotype. V and J are TRBV7-9 and TRBJ1-2; 7 bases line up with TRBD1. The length of the CDR3 is 15 residues. J gave up 4 bases and V 5 bases, and 10 bases lay outside the gene matches. Per the germline V gene, CDR1 is SEHNR and CDR2 is FQNEAQ (reference sequence). The CDR3 reads CASSPWDSRSYGYTF. In DNA, the CDR3 is TGTGCCAGCAGCCCATGGGACAGCCGATCCTATGGCTACACCTTC.

The chain joins TRBV5-1 to TRBJ1-1, with a possible D match to TRBD1 (6 bases). With 6 bases removed from V and 9 bases from J, the gap between germline ends came to 21 bases. Germline CDR1 is SGHRS and CDR2 is YFSETQ. The CDR3 has 14 amino acids. CDR3 sequence reads: CASKEAGAESQAFF. The CDR3 DNA is TGCGCCAGCAAGGAAGCAGGGGCAGAATCCCAAGCTTTCTTT.

This CDR3 is CASSQVAGTGSHNEQFF. Written as DNA, the CDR3 is TGTGCCAGCAGCCAAGTTGCCGGGACAGGCAGCCACAATGAGCAGTTCTTC. The rearrangement links TRBV14 to TRBJ2-1; TRBD1 aligns across 8 bases. The CDR3 spans 17 residues. The ends lost 1 base at V and 5 bases at J; junction bases unmatched: 10. The V gene's germline CDR1 is SGHDN and CDR2 FVKESK.

This clonotype was seen a handful of times. V gene TRBV7-2 combines with J gene TRBJ2-7; a possible D gene is TRBD2 (6 bases). The CDR3 has 16 amino acids. Germline CDR1 reads SGHTA; CDR2 reads FQGNSA. V shed 1 base and J shed 3 bases, with 16 bases lying between them. Here the CDR3 DNA reads TGTGCCAGCAGCTTAGTCGGGGACTCGAGGCGCTACGAGCAGTACTTC. It yields the protein CASSLVGDSRRYEQYF. Looking up the rest from reference TRBV7-2 and TRBJ2-7 gives the full variable domain: GAGVSQSPSNKVTEKGKDVELRCDPISGHTALYWYRQSLGQGLEFLIYFQGNSAPDKSGLPSDRFSAERTGGSVSTLTIQRTQQEDSAVYLCASSLVGDSRRYEQYFGPGTRLTVT.

In this sample, this clonotype turned up once. Just one base apart from a much larger clone, this may be a read error. This chain joins TRBV20-1 and TRBJ2-5, with 7 bases fitting TRBD2. Germline V gene lookup returns CDR1 DFQATT and CDR2 SNEGSKA (reference sequence). The CDR3 is 15 amino acids. V lost 3 bases to trimming and J lost 7 bases; unmatched junction nucleotides: 14. This CDR3 reads CSARGVGRGKGTQYF. CDR3 DNA sequence: TGCAGTGCTAGGGGGGTGGGGCGGGGGAAAGGGACCCAGTACTTC.

This chain links TRBV20-1 with TRBJ1-6, with 9 nucleotides matching TRBD1. CDR3 length: 14 amino acids. V lost 7 bases, J lost 4 bases, and 5 bases stayed unmatched. Germline CDR1 is DFQATT and CDR2 is SNEGSKA (reference sequence). The CDR3 here is CSGGTGNYNSPLHF. The DNA of the CDR3 is TGCAGTGGGGGGACAGGGAATTATAATTCACCCCTCCACTTT.

This chain joins TRBV5-5 and TRBJ2-5; D remains ambiguous. Trimming pared 6 bases from V and 11 bases from J, leaving 23 bases between. The germline gives CDR1 SGHKS, CDR2 YYEKEE (reference sequence). CDR3 size: 14 residues. The CDR3 spells CASIRRGDGYEQYF. Written as DNA, the CDR3 is TGTGCCAGCATCAGGAGAGGAGATGGCTACGAACAGTACTTC.

This clonotype was seen once. The genes are TRBV6-1 and TRBJ2-5; D perhaps matches TRBD2 (5 bases). This CDR3 comprises 12 residues. Germline loops: CDR1 MNHNS, CDR2 SASEGT. Trimming shortened V by 8 bases and J by 4 bases, and 11 bases separated the two germline ends. CDR3 region: CASPDWTETQYF. The CDR3 coding sequence is TGTGCCAGCCCGGACTGGACAGAGACCCAGTACTTC.

Written as DNA, the CDR3 is TGCAGTGCCGGGACTAGCGGGGGGACCGGATACAATGAGCAGTTCTTC. Residues: CSAGTSGGTGYNEQFF. This chain uses TRBV20-1 with TRBJ2-1; 15 bases map to TRBD2. The CDR3 runs to 16 residues. V gave up 6 bases and J gave up 4 bases; unmatched junction bases: 7. Germline loops: CDR1 DFQATT, CDR2 SNEGSKA (reference sequence).

This chain links TRBV5-1 with TRBJ2-3; D is ambiguous. The germline CDR1 and CDR2 sequences are SGHRS and YFSETQ. Trimming pared 0 bases from V and 4 bases from J, leaving 9 bases between. The CDR3 has 14 residues. CDR3 sequence: CASSLAYGPDTQYF. The DNA for the CDR3 is TGCGCCAGCAGCTTGGCCTACGGCCCAGATACGCAGTATTTT.

This clonotype was observed once. The rearrangement uses TRBV12-3 or TRBV12-4 and TRBJ1-1; D uncertain. The CDR3 runs to 14 residues. Trimming shortened V by 1 base and J by 3 bases, and 9 bases separated the two germline ends. The CDR3 DNA follows: TGTGCCAGCAGTTTAGAGTCCTGGGACACTGAAGCTTTCTTT. Protein sequence: CASSLESWDTEAFF.

The rearrangement joins TRBV18 to TRBJ2-3; 7 bases agree with TRBD2. In germline, CDR1 is KGHSH, CDR2 LQKENI. The CDR3 runs to 17 residues. The V gene end was trimmed by 2 bases and the J gene end by 5 bases; junction bases not matched to a gene: 13. The CDR3 protein is CASSPSGRVRGGDTQYF. The CDR3 DNA sequence: TGTGCCAGCTCACCATCAGGGAGGGTACGAGGAGGAGATACGCAGTATTTT.

This chain joins TRBV29-1 and TRBJ1-5; no clear D. Germline CDR1 reads SQVTM; CDR2 reads ANQGSEA. This CDR3 is 12 amino acids long. V was clipped by 7 bases and J by 4 bases, with 11 bases between them. CDR3 DNA sequence: TGCAGCGCCGGTGGTGAGAATCAGCCCCAGCATTTT. Translated, it gives CSAGGENQPQHF. Full variable domain (rest looked up from reference TRBV29-1 and TRBJ1-5): SAVISQKPSRDICQRGTSLTIQCQVDSQVTMMFWYRQQPGQSLTLIATANQGSEATYESGFVIDKFPISRPNLTFSTLTVSNMSPEDSSIYLCSAGGENQPQHFGDGTRLSIL.

The chain joins TRBV2 to TRBJ1-2; perhaps TRBD1 as D (5 bases). Trimming removed 2 bases at V and 0 bases at J, with 10 bases between. There are 15 residues in the CDR3. From germline, CDR1 is SNHLY and CDR2 FYNNEI. CDR3 nucleotides: TGTGCCAGCAGTGAACGACAGTCAGCTAACTATGGCTACACCTTC. Protein: CASSERQSANYGYTF.

The DNA for the CDR3 is TGTGCCAGCAGTTACACTAGGACTAGCGGAACCCTCTATGAGCAGTTCTTC. This translates into CASSYTRTSGTLYEQFF. J is TRBJ2-1 and V is TRBV6-5; 10 bases fit TRBD2. After removal of 2 bases from V and 8 bases from J, the junction contained 12 bases not matched to a gene. CDR3 length equals 17 residues. CDR1 and CDR2 from the germline V gene are MNHEY and SVGAGI.